These T cell receptor beta chains were read from a single sample in a study of vaccination and CD4 T cells after COVID-19. No cognate antigen is known for these TCRs. MiXCR was run by TCRdb on the PCR reads, yielding one entry per CDR3 protein. Of approximately 17,000 distinct CDR3 sequences detected, around 50% appear once; the ten largest clones hold roughly 6.7%. Sequenced: CD4+ T cells from blood, cultured in vitro. The source is a human donor who had recovered from COVID-19. The CDR3 runs from the conserved cysteine through the conserved F or W. D genes are given only for firm matches. Expanded clones get a size class; other rows say once, few or many, or leave the size out.

d_call | clone_size | j_call | v_call | cdr3_nt | cdr3_aa
TRBD1 | few | TRBJ1-5 | TRBV24-1 | TGTGCCACCAGTGCGGGGACAGGGGACCAGCCCCAGCATTTT | CATSAGTGDQPQHF
TRBD2 | few | TRBJ2-5 | TRBV19 | TGTGCCAGTAGTGGGCTGGGGGGGATACAAGAGACCCAGTACTTC | CASSGLGGIQETQYF
. | few | TRBJ2-1 | TRBV20-1 | TGCAGTGCTAGGCCCCCGCGGTTCTACAATGAGCAGTTCTTC | CSARPPRFYNEQFF
TRBD1 | . | TRBJ1-6 | TRBV19 | TGTGCCAGTAGCTTTATCCGGGACAGGGATTCACCCCTCCACTTT | CASSFIRDRDSPLHF
. | . | TRBJ2-1 | TRBV7-3 | TGTGCCAGCAGCCCGGACAATGAGCAGTTCTTC | CASSPDNEQFF
. | few | TRBJ1-5 | TRBV2 | TGTGCCAGTACACAGGAGCCCAATCAGCCCCAGCATTTT | CASTQEPNQPQHF
TRBD2 | few | TRBJ2-5 | TRBV20-1 | TGCAGTGCCGATTTAGCGGGAGGGCCCCAAGAGACCCAGTACTTC | CSADLAGGPQETQYF
. | . | TRBJ1-6 | TRBV5-1 | TGCGCCAGCAGCTTGGAAGCGGTTTCACCCCTCCACTTT | CASSLEAVSPLHF
. | few | TRBJ1-1 | TRBV10-1 | TGCGCCAGCAAGGGGTCCGGGGACGGAGGGGCTGAAGCTTTCTTT | CASKGSGDGGAEAFF
. | medium-sized | TRBJ2-1 | TRBV4-1 | TGCGCCAGCAGCCAAGAACAGGAAAACTACAATGAGCAGTTCTTC | CASSQEQENYNEQFF
TRBD2 | . | TRBJ2-1 | TRBV30 | TGTGCCTGGAGTGTCGGGGCTAGCGGGACGGATGAGCAGTTCTTC | CAWSVGASGTDEQFF
. | . | TRBJ1-2 | TRBV20-1 | TGCAGTGCTAGCTCAGGGCAGGGAGACTATGGCTACACCTTC | CSASSGQGDYGYTF
. | . | TRBJ2-2 | TRBV7-2 | TGTGCCAGCAGCTTAGGTGAAACCGGGGAGCTGTTTTTT | CASSLGETGELFF
TRBD1 | . | TRBJ2-2 | TRBV7-3 | TGTGCCAGCAGCGTAGCCGGGACAGCGAACACCGGGGAGCTGTTTTTT | CASSVAGTANTGELFF
TRBD1 | few | TRBJ2-3 | TRBV6-2/TRBV6-3 | TGTGCCAGCAGTTACAGATGGACAGGGGGCACAGATACGCAGTATTTT | CASSYRWTGGTDTQYF
. | few | TRBJ1-1 | TRBV29-1 | TGCAGCGTTGGGCGACGTTTGAACACTGAAGCTTTCTTT | CSVGRRLNTEAFF
. | . | TRBJ2-2 | TRBV11-2 | TGTGCCAGCAGCCCCATAACTTTCGGGGGTTCCGGGGAGCTGTTTTTT | CASSPITFGGSGELFF
. | few | TRBJ1-1 | TRBV18 | TGTGCCAGCGCGGTTGGAGCGGACACTGAAGCTTTCTTT | CASAVGADTEAFF
. | . | TRBJ1-1 | TRBV11-2 | TGTGCCAGCAGCTTGGAGGGCAGTGGAGCTTTCTTT | CASSLEGSGAFF
TRBD1 | . | TRBJ2-3 | TRBV7-2 | TGTGCCAGCAGCTTACTCGGGACAGGGGCAGATACGCAGTATTTT | CASSLLGTGADTQYF
. | . | TRBJ1-1 | TRBV2 | TGTGCCAGCAGTGAAGGGTTACCAGGTAGGGCGCGGGACACTGAAGCTTTCTTT | CASSEGLPGRARDTEAFF
. | . | TRBJ1-1 | TRBV5-1 | TGCGCCAGCAGCTTAGGCACATTAGGAATGAACACTGAAGCTTTCTTT | CASSLGTLGMNTEAFF
. | . | TRBJ2-1 | TRBV24-1 | TGTGCCACCAGTGACGCCCAGACCGTGTATAATGAGCAGTTCTTC | CATSDAQTVYNEQFF
. | . | TRBJ2-2 | TRBV10-3 | TGTGCCATCAGGGAACACCTGAACACCGGGGAGCTGTTTTTT | CAIREHLNTGELFF
TRBD1 | . | TRBJ1-1 | TRBV19 | TGTGCCTCCTGGACAGGGGGGAGAACTGAAGCTTTCTTT | CASWTGGRTEAFF
. | once | TRBJ2-3 | TRBV28 | TGTGCCAGCAGTTATAGGACCTCCACAGATACGCAGTATTTT | CASSYRTSTDTQYF
. | . | TRBJ1-5 | TRBV10-3 | TGTGCCATCAGTGAAGAGGAGACAGGAGGCGATCAGCCCCAGCATTTT | CAISEEETGGDQPQHF
. | . | TRBJ1-6 | TRBV7-2 | TGTGCCAGCAGCTTAGATATAGGGTACTATAATTCACCCCTCCACTTT | CASSLDIGYYNSPLHF
TRBD1 | few | TRBJ2-7 | TRBV5-1 | TGCGCCAGCAGCTGGAGGGGACAGGGGCACGAGCAGTACTTC | CASSWRGQGHEQYF
. | . | TRBJ2-5 | TRBV6-1 | TGTGCCAGCAGTCCCCCCGTGAAGACCCAGTACTTC | CASSPPVKTQYF
. | few | TRBJ2-2 | TRBV19 | TGTGCCAGTAGTATTGAGGGAAGGGAGCTGTTTTTT | CASSIEGRELFF
. | . | TRBJ2-7 | TRBV25-1 | TGTGCCAGCAGGGGCGGGGCCCCCTACGAGCAGTACTTC | CASRGGAPYEQYF
. | few | TRBJ1-6 | TRBV6-1 | TGTGCCAGCAGCACAATGGACAGACCGGGGATTTCACCCCTCCACTTT | CASSTMDRPGISPLHF
. | . | TRBJ2-4 | TRBV11-3 | TGTGCCAGCAGAATCGACATTCAGTACTTC | CASRIDIQYF
TRBD1 | few | TRBJ2-7 | TRBV6-1 | TGTGCCAGCAGAGGCTTGACAGGGGCATACGAGCAGTACTTC | CASRGLTGAYEQYF
. | once | TRBJ2-3 | TRBV7-2 | TGTGCCAGCAGCTTAGCGTTCGCCTCAGATACGCAGTATTTT | CASSLAFASDTQYF
. | . | TRBJ1-1 | TRBV6-1 | TGTGCCAGCAGTATGGGACGGGAAACTGAAGCTTTCTTT | CASSMGRETEAFF
. | . | TRBJ2-7 | TRBV10-3 | TGTGCCATCAGTGAGTCGGGACCGACCTCCGAGCAGTACTTC | CAISESGPTSEQYF
TRBD1 | few | TRBJ1-2 | TRBV6-1 | TGTGCCAGCACAGGGACAGGATATGGCTACACCTTC | CASTGTGYGYTF
. | . | TRBJ1-2 | TRBV6-1 | TGTGCCAGCATTCGAGTTCAGATGCGCACTAACTATGGCTACACCTTC | CASIRVQMRTNYGYTF
. | . | TRBJ1-5 | TRBV10-2 | TGCGCCAGCAGTGATAGAGAGGGCAATCAGCCCCAGCATTTT | CASSDREGNQPQHF
TRBD2 | . | TRBJ2-1 | TRBV6-2/TRBV6-3 | TGTGCCAGCAGCTACGGACTTATCGGGAGGGAGGATGAGCAGTTCTTC | CASSYGLIGREDEQFF
TRBD2 | few | TRBJ2-5 | TRBV6-2/TRBV6-3 | TGTGCCAGCAGTTCAGGGCGGGAGGTGAGGGAGACCCAGTACTTC | CASSSGREVRETQYF
. | . | TRBJ1-1 | TRBV12-3/TRBV12-4 | TGTGCCAGCAGTTTCTCAGGGAACACTGAAGCTTTCTTT | CASSFSGNTEAFF
. | . | TRBJ2-2 | TRBV24-1 | TGTGCCACCAGTGACCCAGGGGGAGGGACCCCCGGGGAGCTGTTTTTT | CATSDPGGGTPGELFF
. | . | TRBJ1-3 | TRBV5-4 | TGTGCCAGCAGCTTGGGAGGTAGCTCTGGAAACACCATATATTTT | CASSLGGSSGNTIYF
. | . | TRBJ1-6 | TRBV12-3/TRBV12-4 | TGTGCCAGCAGTTTACGGCGGTATAATTCACCCCTCCACTTT | CASSLRRYNSPLHF
TRBD2 | . | TRBJ2-7 | TRBV20-1 | TGCAGTGCCCCGGGGCATCCCGGGGGGAACTCCTACGAGCAGTACTTC | CSAPGHPGGNSYEQYF
. | few | TRBJ2-3 | TRBV6-1 | TGTGCCAGCAGTGATGCTAGCACAGATACGCAGTATTTT | CASSDASTDTQYF
TRBD1 | . | TRBJ1-1 | TRBV30 | TGTGCCTGGAGTGTGGAAACAGGGGGAACTGAAGCTTTCTTT | CAWSVETGGTEAFF
TRBD1 | . | TRBJ1-1 | TRBV3-1 | TGTGCCAGCAGCCAAGGACAGGGGAGATACGCTTTCTTT | CASSQGQGRYAFF
. | once | TRBJ2-7 | TRBV28 | TGTGCCAGCAGTTTAGGCAGTTTCTACGAGCAGTACTTC | CASSLGSFYEQYF
. | . | TRBJ2-1 | TRBV7-2 | TGTGCCAGCAGCGACACGGACGGCCGGGAGCAGTTCTTC | CASSDTDGREQFF
. | . | TRBJ2-2 | TRBV2 | TGTGCCAGCAGAGATGGTTGGATGACCGGGGAGCTGTTTTTT | CASRDGWMTGELFF
. | . | TRBJ2-5 | TRBV15 | TGTGCCACCAGCAGAGATGCAGGGGAAGAGACCCAGTACTTC | CATSRDAGEETQYF
. | . | TRBJ1-1 | TRBV19 | TGTGCCAGTAGTAGGGAAAGTGCCATGAACACTGAAGCTTTCTTT | CASSRESAMNTEAFF
. | . | TRBJ1-2 | TRBV2 | TGTGCCAGCCAGGGGCCCGCCTATGGCTACACCTTC | CASQGPAYGYTF
TRBD2 | . | TRBJ2-3 | TRBV20-1 | TGCAGTGCTAGAGATCCCGCTAGCGGGAGAACAGATACGCAGTATTTT | CSARDPASGRTDTQYF
TRBD2 | once | TRBJ2-7 | TRBV20-1 | TGCAGTGCTAGAGGATTTAGCGGGAGAGCCAAGGGTTTCTCCTACGAGCAGTACTTC | CSARGFSGRAKGFSYEQYF
. | . | TRBJ1-1 | TRBV6-5 | TGTGCCAGCAGTTGGAGGGGAAGGGCTTTCTTT | CASSWRGRAFF